Presented here are 2 T cell receptor beta chains from one specimen sequenced in a study of blood T cell repertoires in COVID-19. Only in-frame clones appear in the TCRdb table, and some are missing; sequencing was by immunoSEQ multiplex PCR. The profile shows more than 150,000 clones, 86% of them singletons. The sample comprised peripheral blood. The receptors were sampled from a man between 60 and 75 years old with acute or convalescent COVID-19.

V is TRBV7-6 and J is TRBJ2-7; 11 bases are shared with TRBD1. CDR1 SGHVS and CDR2 FNYEAQ come from the germline V gene. The CDR3 is 16 amino acids. V lost 3 bases and J lost 7; bases outside the gene matches: 11. CDR3: CASSFDGGTGGTEQYF. The CDR3 DNA reads as TGTGCCAGCAGCTTCGACGGGGGGACAGGGGGTACGGAGCAGTACTTC.

This sequence joins TRBV7-8 and TRBJ2-7, with a weak D call TRBD1 (5 bases). Deletions cut 2 bases from V and 7 bases from J, with 12 bases between. Germline V gene lookup returns CDR1 SGHVS and CDR2 FQNEAQ. The CDR3 consists of 13 residues. The CDR3 reads CASSLRRVGEQYF. The CDR3 nucleotides read TGTGCCAGCAGCTTACGCAGGGTGGGGGAGCAGTACTTC.